This T cell receptor (beta chain) stems from a study of T-cell reconstitution after alpha-beta-depleted transplantation in children. Overall study findings and caveats: Diversity and T-cell counts at one year after transplant derived mostly from new T cells.

Germline V lookup: CDR1 SGDLS, CDR2 YYNGEE. V dropped 4 bases and J dropped 8; count of bases not matched to a gene: 15. The CDR3 has 17 amino acids. This clonotype was observed a few times. Its matching antigen is unknown. The authors prepared the TCRbeta library with unique molecular identifiers. One entry per CDR3 protein, called by TCRdb with MiXCR from the PCR reads. The sample records about 980,000 distinct CDR3 sequences, roughly 29% being singletons. The sequence was obtained from a boy younger than two who had a stem cell transplant for SCID, so the T cells may come from the graft donor. Material: PBMCs, mostly from graft donor cells, obtained 360 days after TCRalphabeta/CD19-depleted stem cell transplant. The chain uses TRBV9 and TRBJ2-1; 10 bases fit TRBD2. CDR3 coding DNA: TGTGCCAGCAGCTGGGGTAGCGGGGGGCTGGAAAGGGATGAGCAGTTCTTC. This sequence encodes CASSWGSGGLERDEQFF.